Sequencing of this T cell receptor (beta chain) was carried out in a study of OX40 agonist ivuxolimab in advanced cancers. Turning to this clone: Its antigen is unidentified.

Whole-study results and caveats: At 0.1 to 3.0 mg/kg, CD4+ and CD8+ blood T cells expanded clonally by week 6.

Germline CDR1 and CDR2: SGHRS and YFSETQ. CDR3 size: 13 residues. V shed 4 bases and J shed 5 bases, with 13 bases lying between them. A history of autoimmune disease or systemic immunosuppression excluded patients. Produced via immunoSEQ multiplex PCR; TCRdb's table is partial and in-frame only. The profile covers around 20,000 clones, with around 74% appearing a single time and 20% to 30% taken by the ten largest. The clonotype was recovered from an adult with an advanced solid tumor such as melanoma, head and neck, liver or kidney cancer. The sample here was CD4+ or CD8+ T cells sorted from blood, taken in a trial of the OX40 agonist ivuxolimab. This chain joins TRBV5-1 and TRBJ2-7, with D tentatively TRBD1 (6 bases). The DNA of the CDR3 is TGCGCCAGCAGCCCATACGGACAGAACGAGCAGTACTTC. Its translation is CASSPYGQNEQYF.